Presented here are 13 T cell receptor beta chains from one specimen sequenced in a study of human T cells and chemical hapten exposure. TCRdb used MiXCR to reprocess the RACE reads, holding one entry per CDR3 protein. The sample has approximately 370,000 distinct CDR3 sequences; over 5% are singletons. Time point specified: pre-sensitization, week 0. Described treatment: therapeutic diphenylcyclopropenone sensitization with weekly scalp DPC. The sequences come from whole blood, collected in connection with sensitization to the hapten diphenylcyclopropenone (DPC). These receptors were collected from a young woman with alopecia areata. Some clones in this sample may be carry-over from other donors' samples.

The rearrangement uses TRBV5-1 and TRBJ2-3, with 7 bases aligning to TRBD2. This CDR3 spans 14 amino acids. CDR1 is SGHRS, CDR2 YFSETQ, per germline. V gave up 3 bases and J gave up 4 bases; unmatched junction bases: 5. CDR3 loop: CASSSSSGADTQYF. For the CDR3, the DNA is TGCGCCAGCAGCTCCTCTAGCGGAGCAGATACGCAGTATTTT.

V and J are TRBV11-1 and TRBJ2-3; no clear D. The CDR3 runs to 15 residues. Germline-derived CDR1 and CDR2 are SGHAT and FQDESV (reference sequence). V was cut by 1 base and J by 2 bases, with 10 bases left in between. DNA for the CDR3: TGTGCCAGCAGCTTAGAAATCGGAGCCACAGATACGCAGTATTTT. Translated: CASSLEIGATDTQYF.

This clonotype was recorded at least ten times. The chain combines TRBV25-1 with TRBJ1-1, with TRBD1 matching over 8 bases. The CDR3 contains 15 residues. CDR1 MGHDK and CDR2 SYGVNS come from the germline V gene. V dropped 4 bases and J dropped 5; count of bases not matched to a gene: 9. DNA for the CDR3: TGTGCCAGCAGTGCTCAGGGGGCGATAGGGACTGAAGCTTTCTTT. This codes for CASSAQGAIGTEAFF.

The CDR3 protein is CASSYKDGGTGELFF. CDR3 nucleotide sequence: TGTGCCAGCAGTTACAAGGACGGAGGGACCGGGGAGCTGTTTTTT. The chain carries TRBV6-5 and TRBJ2-2, with a possible D match to TRBD2 (6 bases). V was clipped by 2 bases and J by 5 bases, with 12 bases between them. In germline, CDR1 is MNHEY, CDR2 SVGAGI. The CDR3 is 15 amino acids.

This clonotype was picked up many times. This rearrangement joins TRBV24-1 to TRBJ2-2; possible D gene TRBD1, 5 bases. CDR1 and CDR2 from the germline V gene are KGHDR and SFDVKD. The length of the CDR3 is 16 residues. V lost 2 bases and J lost 2, with 11 bases in between. As DNA, the CDR3 is TGTGCCACCAGTGATTCTGACAGTACCAACACCGGGGAGCTGTTTTTT. Protein: CATSDSDSTNTGELFF.

This clonotype was seen at least ten times. The J gene is TRBJ2-3, the V gene TRBV28; D is ambiguous. The CDR3 is 15 residues long. Trimming took 4 bases from V and 2 from J, leaving 13 bases between them. Germline V gives CDR1 MDHEN, CDR2 SYDVKM. DNA of the CDR3: TGTGCCAGCAGTTCAACCCCCCGGATCACAGATACGCAGTATTTT. It yields the protein CASSSTPRITDTQYF.

This clonotype was seen ten or more times. This chain links TRBV12-3 or TRBV12-4 with TRBJ2-3; possibly TRBD1 for D (5 bases). Trimming shortened V by 4 bases and J by 2 bases, and 16 bases separated the two germline ends. The CDR3 sequence is 16 residues long. The CDR3 sequence is CASSSLGVRLTDTQYF. The CDR3 region has the DNA TGTGCCAGCAGTTCTCTAGGGGTCAGGCTCACAGATACGCAGTATTTT.

At least ten counts were recorded for this clonotype. This chain connects TRBV15 to TRBJ1-4; D gene unclear. The germline V and J ends were trimmed by 8 bases and 0 bases, with 7 bases remaining between them. Germline-derived CDR1 and CDR2 are LNHNV and YYDKDF (reference sequence). The CDR3 runs to 13 residues. CDR3 sequence (DNA): TGTGCCACCTCCAGCGCAACTAATGAAAAACTGTTTTTT. It yields the protein CATSSATNEKLFF.

This clonotype was picked up a small number of times. This chain joins TRBV5-1 and TRBJ1-1; D is uncertain. Per germline, CDR1 SGHRS and CDR2 YFSETQ. Trimming left V 2 bases short and J 3 bases short, with 14 bases between. The CDR3 totals 15 residues. The CDR3 coding sequence is TGCGCCAGCAGCTTAGATTTGGGCAGCTACACTGAAGCTTTCTTT. Translated: CASSLDLGSYTEAFF.

The chain couples TRBV7-9 to TRBJ2-2; D is ambiguous. The V and J ends lost 5 bases and 0 bases respectively, with 13 bases between them. The CDR3 has 16 residues. The germline CDR1 and CDR2 sequences are SEHNR and FQNEAQ (reference sequence). The CDR3 loop is CASSALGPANTGELFF. DNA of the CDR3: TGTGCCAGCAGCGCGCTCGGACCCGCGAACACCGGGGAGCTGTTTTTT.

This clonotype was counted ten times or more. The rearrangement uses TRBV6-2 or TRBV6-3 and TRBJ2-7, with D possibly being TRBD1 (6 bases). Germline-derived CDR1 and CDR2 are MNHEY and SVGEGT. Trimming took 0 bases from V and 6 from J, leaving 12 bases between them. This CDR3 is 14 amino acids long. The CDR3 DNA follows: TGTGCCAGCAGTTACTCCGAACAGGGATCCGAGCAGTACTTC. The encoded protein is CASSYSEQGSEQYF.

The CDR3 nucleotides read TGCGCCAGCAGCTTGGGGGAAGGACACCATGGCTACACCTTC. It specifies CASSLGEGHHGYTF. The genes are TRBV5-1 and TRBJ1-2; weak D call: TRBD1 (5 bases). The CDR3 runs to 14 residues. Germline lookup yields CDR1 SGHRS and CDR2 YFSETQ. V lost 0 bases to trimming and J lost 6 bases, with 12 bases between them.

The chain uses TRBV20-1 and TRBJ2-5; 7 nucleotides align to TRBD1. The CDR3 consists of 14 residues. Trimming cost V 5 bases and J 4 bases; bases outside gene matches: 10. Looked up from germline, CDR1 is DFQATT and CDR2 is SNEGSKA (reference sequence). The DNA for the CDR3 is TGCAGTGCTGGGTACAGGGGAGCCGGAGAGACCCAGTACTTC. It is translated as CSAGYRGAGETQYF.